These 31 T cell receptor beta chains originate from one sample sequenced in a study of metastatic and nonmetastatic thyroid tumors. There were no patients who had received any treatment before thyroid surgery. With MiXCR, TCRdb reprocessed the PCR reads. The sample records around 50,000 clones, about 20% being singletons. Source material: blood. The source of these receptors is a male donor with papillary thyroid cancer or a benign thyroid nodule (not recorded which). Some clones in this sample may be carry-over from other donors' samples.

The chain combines TRBV6-1 with TRBJ2-7; D remains unclear. Germline lookup yields CDR1 MNHNS and CDR2 SASEGT. V was pared by 6 bases and J by 5 bases, with 8 bases between. The CDR3 covers 11 residues. For the CDR3, the DNA is TGTGCCAGCAGCAGGACGAACGAGCAGTACTTC. It specifies CASSRTNEQYF.

The rearrangement links TRBV5-4 to TRBJ2-1; D gene uncertain. Trimming pared 4 bases from V and 9 bases from J, leaving 11 bases between. Germline V gene sequence: CDR1 SGHNT, CDR2 YYREEE (reference sequence). This CDR3 has 12 amino acids. The CDR3 bases are TGTGCCAGCAGCCAAGCATTAAGTGAGCAGTTCTTC. This encodes CASSQALSEQFF.

The rearrangement joins TRBV20-1 to TRBJ2-7; the match to TRBD1 covers 8 bases. V dropped 1 base and J dropped 4; count of bases not matched to a gene: 9. This CDR3 comprises 15 residues. Germline V CDR1 and CDR2: DFQATT, SNEGSKA (reference sequence). The CDR3: CSARGRGDRLYEQYF. The CDR3 bases are TGCAGTGCTAGAGGGAGAGGGGACAGGCTGTACGAGCAGTACTTC.

This clone has at least ten counts. The chain uses TRBV29-1 and TRBJ1-4; 8 positions match TRBD1. The CDR3 contains 14 residues. Germline lookup yields CDR1 SQVTM and CDR2 ANQGSEA. The trim removed 6 bases at V and 3 bases at J, leaving 6 bases unmatched. Here the CDR3 reads CSVQGQGANEKLFF. The CDR3 DNA reads TGCAGCGTCCAAGGACAGGGAGCTAATGAAAAACTGTTTTTT.

This clone was observed at least ten times. This rearrangement joins TRBV14 to TRBJ2-1; D is unclear. This CDR3 is 13 amino acids long. V was pared by 0 bases and J by 4 bases, with 4 bases between. Per germline, CDR1 SGHDN and CDR2 FVKESK. CDR3 in amino acids: CASSQERYNEQFF. DNA of the CDR3: TGTGCCAGCAGCCAAGAGCGTTACAATGAGCAGTTCTTC. The full variable domain, its missing parts supplied by reference TRBV14 and TRBJ2-1, is EAGVTQFPSHSVIEKGQTVTLRCDPISGHDNLYWYRRVMGKEIKFLLHFVKESKQDESGMPNNRFLAERTGGTYSTLKVQPAELEDSGVYFCASSQERYNEQFFGPGTRLTVL.

This clone was detected many times. The chain combines TRBV29-1 with TRBJ1-4, with TRBD1 as a possible D gene (5 bases). Germline loops: CDR1 SQVTM, CDR2 ANQGSEA. Between the trimmed V and J ends, which lost 6 bases and 0 bases, there was a span of 20 bases. The CDR3 has 17 amino acids. The CDR3 sequence is CSVAGPGPSATNEKLFF. Written as DNA, the CDR3 is TGCAGCGTCGCAGGGCCAGGCCCTTCCGCAACTAATGAAAAACTGTTTTTT.

The chain has TRBV3-1 and TRBJ1-5; D is ambiguous. Germline V gives CDR1 LGHDT, CDR2 YNNKEL (reference sequence). With 2 bases removed from V and 5 bases from J, the gap between germline ends came to 7 bases. The CDR3 loop spans 13 amino acids. Written as DNA, the CDR3 is TGTGCCAGCAGCCAATTCCTGGATCAGCCCCAGCATTTT. Its protein product is CASSQFLDQPQHF.

This clone was detected many times. The chain recombines TRBV19 with TRBJ2-1; TRBD1 agrees at 7 bases. After removal of 3 bases from V and 6 bases from J, the junction contained 8 bases not matched to a gene. The CDR3 is made up of 15 amino acids. Per germline, CDR1 LNHDA and CDR2 SQIVND (reference sequence). The CDR3 reads CASSILGTVSNEQFF. The CDR3, as DNA: TGTGCCAGTAGTATTTTGGGGACAGTAAGCAATGAGCAGTTCTTC.

This clone has at least ten counts. The J gene is TRBJ2-7, the V gene TRBV19; D tentatively reads TRBD1 or TRBD2 (5 bases each). The CDR3 loop spans 15 amino acids. Germline-derived CDR1 and CDR2 are LNHDA and SQIVND (reference sequence). Trimming left V 3 bases short and J 3 bases short, with 15 bases between. CDR3: CASSINEGLIYEQYF. CDR3 coding DNA: TGTGCCAGTAGTATTAATGAGGGGTTGATCTACGAGCAGTACTTC.

This clone was observed many times. The rearrangement joins TRBV27 to TRBJ2-7, with 9 bases identical to TRBD1. The CDR3 is made up of 15 amino acids. V shed 4 bases, J shed 6 bases, and the junction held 10 bases outside the gene matches. The germline V gene has CDR1 MNHEY and CDR2 SMNVEV (reference sequence). The CDR3 is CASSSRTGVGGEQYF. CDR3 DNA: TGTGCCAGCAGTTCTAGGACAGGGGTGGGGGGCGAGCAGTACTTC.

This clone has only a few counts. The chain joins TRBV19 to TRBJ2-7, with 9 bases aligning to TRBD1. The germline V gene has CDR1 LNHDA and CDR2 SQIVND (reference sequence). V trimming: 1 base; J trimming: 7 bases; junction bases outside the gene matches: 8. CDR3 size: 15 residues. In DNA, the CDR3 is TGTGCCAGTAGTATAGGGGGACAGGGTATGCGTGAGCAGTACTTC. This encodes CASSIGGQGMREQYF. Full variable domain (missing parts from reference TRBV19 and TRBJ2-7): DGGITQSPKYLFRKEGQNVTLSCEQNLNHDAMYWYRQDPGQGLRLIYYSQIVNDFQKGDIAEGYSVSREKKESFPLTVTSAQKNPTAFYLCASSIGGQGMREQYFGPGTRLTVT.

This clone was seen many times. The chain carries TRBV19 and TRBJ2-3; a weak D match, TRBD2 (6 bases). V dropped 6 bases and J dropped 0 bases, with 10 bases sitting between them. Germline V gene sequence: CDR1 LNHDA, CDR2 SQIVND (reference sequence). The CDR3 is 14 amino acids. DNA for the CDR3: TGTGCCAGTAGCATTGGAGGGAGCACAGATACGCAGTATTTT. Its translation is CASSIGGSTDTQYF.

This clone was seen many times. This chain connects TRBV11-2 to TRBJ2-7; D ambiguous. Trimming shortened V by 2 bases and J by 5 bases, and 16 bases separated the two germline ends. This CDR3 spans 15 amino acids. Germline CDR1 is SGHAT and CDR2 is FQNNGV. The CDR3 DNA reads TGTGCCAGCAGCTTACAGATCCTGTGGGTCCACGAGCAGTACTTC. Translating it yields CASSLQILWVHEQYF.

This clone showed up just a few times. V gene TRBV28 combines with J gene TRBJ2-2, with D perhaps matching TRBD1 (5 bases). The CDR3 runs to 16 residues. Deletions cut 6 bases from V and 0 bases from J, with 14 bases between. Germline CDR1 and CDR2: MDHEN and SYDVKM. This CDR3 reads CASSAGFGANTGELFF. The CDR3 DNA reads as TGTGCCAGCAGCGCAGGGTTTGGTGCGAACACCGGGGAGCTGTTTTTT.

There are many counts of this clone. This chain uses TRBV20-1 with TRBJ2-5; possible D gene TRBD1, 6 bases. V was shortened by 1 base and J by 5 bases, with 14 bases between the two germline ends. Germline CDR1 DFQATT, CDR2 SNEGSKA (reference sequence). This CDR3 spans 14 amino acids. Written as DNA, the CDR3 is TGCAGTGCTAGAGGTCTACAGGGCTTTGAGACCCAGTACTTC. Amino acids: CSARGLQGFETQYF.

This clone has only a few counts. One end of the junction fails to match germline, which may point to a read error. The chain combines TRBV6-1 with TRBJ2-3; 8 positions match TRBD2. Germline loops: CDR1 MNHNS, CDR2 SASEGT. This CDR3 is built from 14 residues. CDR3 protein: CACSPRTSLGTQYF. Here the CDR3 DNA reads TGTGCCTGCAGTCCCCGGACTAGCTTGGGTACGCAGTATTTT.

This clone was seen at least ten times. This chain connects TRBV7-3 to TRBJ2-2; D remains unclear. The CDR3 spans 12 residues. Deletions cut 0 bases from V and 6 bases from J, with 2 bases between. Germline-derived CDR1 and CDR2 are SGHTA and FQGTGA. The CDR3 reads CASSLTPGELFF. DNA of the CDR3: TGTGCCAGCAGCTTAACGCCCGGGGAGCTGTTTTTT.

This rearrangement joins TRBV3-1 to TRBJ2-7, with D uncertain. The V end lost 7 bases, the J end lost 2 bases, and 15 bases lay between the germline ends. Per the germline V gene, CDR1 is LGHDT and CDR2 is YNNKEL (reference sequence). The CDR3 length is 14 residues. The chain's CDR3 is CASNRHGATYEQYF. In DNA, the CDR3 is TGTGCCAGCAACCGACATGGTGCTACCTACGAGCAGTACTTC.

This clone was counted ten times or more. This chain connects TRBV24-1 to TRBJ1-2; 8 nucleotides line up with TRBD1. The CDR3 length is 16 residues. With 1 base clipped from V and 5 bases from J, the junction kept 8 bases outside the gene matches. Germline V gene data show CDR1 as KGHDR and CDR2 as SFDVKD. Written as DNA, the CDR3 is TGTGCCACCAGTGATTTATCGGCAGGGGGCACGTATGGCTACACCTTC. It encodes CATSDLSAGGTYGYTF.

In its sample, this clone was seen many times. The chain is built from TRBV4-3 and TRBJ2-7; tentatively, D is TRBD1 or TRBD2 (6 bases each). The CDR3 is 19 residues long. Germline lookup yields CDR1 LGHNA and CDR2 YSLEER. V gave up 2 bases and J gave up 7 bases, with 30 bases separating them. The CDR3 reads CASSQRSGASGFDVGEQYF. DNA for the CDR3: TGCGCCAGCAGCCAACGCTCGGGGGCGAGCGGTTTCGACGTAGGAGAGCAGTACTTC.

This clone was seen many times. The genes are TRBV5-5 and TRBJ2-7; 8 bases are shared with TRBD2. Unmatched junction bases numbered 6, after V lost 4 bases and J lost 3 bases. The CDR3 covers 14 residues. Germline-derived CDR1 and CDR2 are SGHKS and YYEKEE (reference sequence). The CDR3 DNA follows: TGTGCCAGCAGCCGGGGACTAGGGTTCTACGAGCAGTACTTC. As protein: CASSRGLGFYEQYF. The entire variable domain, with the rest obtained from reference TRBV5-5 and TRBJ2-7, is as follows: DAGVTQSPTHLIKTRGQQVTLRCSPISGHKSVSWYQQVLGQGPQFIFQYYEKEERGRGNFPDRFSARQFPNYSSELNVNALLLGDSALYLCASSRGLGFYEQYFGPGTRLTVT.

With respect to this clone: The junction differs from germline at one of its ends, possibly a read error. The CDR3 reads CASSQENQGITRELFF. The CDR3 coding sequence is TGTGCCAGCAGCCAAGAGAATCAGGGGATCACCCGGGAGCTGTTTTTT. The chain recombines TRBV4-2 with TRBJ2-2, with D maybe TRBD1 (6 bases). Germline CDR1 is LGHNA and CDR2 is YNFKEQ. The CDR3 loop spans 16 amino acids.

Concerning this clone itself: The junction and the germline gene differ at one end; a read error may be behind it. This chain links TRBV12-3 or TRBV12-4 with TRBJ2-7; TRBD1 matches at 8 bases. The length of the CDR3 is 13 residues. CDR3 in amino acids: CTSTWDRTGEHYF. The CDR3 coding sequence is TGTACCAGCACATGGGACAGGACGGGCGAGCATTACTTC.

V is TRBV6-4 and J is TRBJ1-1; possible D gene TRBD1, 5 bases. Germline V gene data show CDR1 as MRHNA and CDR2 as SNTAGT. V lost 4 bases to trimming and J lost 1 base, with 7 bases between them. This CDR3 contains 13 residues. Written as DNA, the CDR3 is TGTGCCAGCAGTGTGACAGAGAACACTGAAGCTTTCTTT. Translated, it gives CASSVTENTEAFF.

This clone was detected only once. J is TRBJ1-1 and V is TRBV5-1, with a weak D call TRBD1 (5 bases). This CDR3 contains 13 residues. Trimming pared 9 bases from V and 0 bases from J, leaving 12 bases between. In germline, CDR1 is SGHRS, CDR2 YFSETQ. The CDR3 reads CAIKTGMNTEAFF. CDR3 DNA: TGCGCCATCAAAACAGGTATGAACACTGAAGCTTTCTTT.

In this sample, this clone turned up many times. This CDR3 reads CASSLSVAGGSDTQYF. CDR3 DNA sequence: TGCGCCAGCAGCTTGTCGGTAGCGGGAGGTTCAGATACGCAGTATTTT. The J gene is TRBJ2-3, the V gene TRBV5-1; 10 bases are a match to TRBD2. Per germline, CDR1 SGHRS and CDR2 YFSETQ. After removal of 1 base from V and 4 bases from J, the junction contained 6 bases not matched to a gene. CDR3 length equals 16 residues.

This clone was recorded many times. J is TRBJ2-7 and V is TRBV5-8; 8 positions match TRBD1. The germline V gene encodes CDR1 SGHTS and CDR2 YDEGEE. CDR3 length: 15 residues. Trimming at V came to 1 base and at J to 4 bases, leaving 7 bases not matched to a gene. CDR3 coding DNA: TGTGCCAGCAGCTTGCGGGACAGGAGGTGGTACGAGCAGTACTTC. This gives the protein CASSLRDRRWYEQYF.

The chain recombines TRBV4-1 with TRBJ2-1; 7 nucleotides match TRBD2. Germline V gene data show CDR1 as MGHRA and CDR2 as YSYEKL. The CDR3 totals 15 residues. V was pared by 1 base and J by 6 bases, with 6 bases of the junction left unmatched. The CDR3 region has the DNA TGCGCCAGCAGCCAAGGACCGGGGGGTCTCAATGAGCAGTTCTTC. This translates into CASSQGPGGLNEQFF.

In its sample, this clone was seen many times. The chain joins TRBV4-2 to TRBJ2-7; D is perhaps TRBD2 (6 bases). Trimming left V 0 bases short and J 2 bases short, with 23 bases between. Germline loops: CDR1 LGHNA, CDR2 YNFKEQ. CDR3 length: 19 amino acids. The CDR3 reads CASSQDVGWVSGAPYEQYF. In nucleotides, the CDR3 is TGTGCCAGCAGCCAAGATGTGGGTTGGGTTAGCGGAGCCCCCTACGAGCAGTACTTC.

This clone was recorded many times. This chain joins TRBV6-8 and TRBJ2-4; 8 positions match TRBD1. Germline-derived CDR1 and CDR2 are MNHGY and SAAAGT. V dropped 6 bases and J dropped 3; count of bases not matched to a gene: 7. CDR3 length: 15 residues. The CDR3 bases are TGTGCCAGCAGCAGGACAGGGAATGGCAAAAACATTCAGTACTTC. Encoded protein: CASSRTGNGKNIQYF.

There are many counts of this clone. V gene TRBV10-3 combines with J gene TRBJ2-1; 8 bases fit TRBD1. Germline trimming cut 4 bases from V and 12 bases from J; bases unmatched to any gene: 14. The germline V gene has CDR1 ENHRY and CDR2 SYGVKD. The CDR3 contains 15 residues. This CDR3 is CAISAGDRTSRGQFF. The CDR3, as DNA: TGTGCCATCAGTGCGGGGGACAGGACCTCCAGGGGGCAGTTCTTC.